One sample yielded the 20 T cell receptor beta chains listed below, sequenced in a study of CD8+CD57+ T cells in acquired aplastic anemia. Genomic DNA templated the TCR beta VDJ and CDR3 profiling. MiXCR, applied by TCRdb to the reads, yields one record per CDR3 protein. Of a few hundred thousand distinct CDR3 sequences detected, 55% to 75% appear once; the ten largest clones hold 4%. Sequencing was performed on sorted CD4+, CD8+, or CD8+CD57+ T cells (not recorded which) from PBMCs. The receptor source for this set is a human donor in good health, serving as a control.

This clonotype appeared many times. The V and J genes are TRBV19 and TRBJ1-4; D perhaps matches TRBD1 (5 bases). Trimming took off 2 bases at V and 4 bases at J, with 8 bases between the two ends. Germline V lookup: CDR1 LNHDA, CDR2 SQIVND (reference sequence). This CDR3 comprises 14 residues. The CDR3 DNA reads TGTGCCAGTAGTATAAGACAGCTTAATGAAAAACTGTTTTTT. Its protein product is CASSIRQLNEKLFF.

This clonotype showed up many times. This sequence joins TRBV10-2 and TRBJ2-1; D is tentatively TRBD1 or TRBD2 (5 bases each). Trimming took off 2 bases at V and 9 bases at J, with 20 bases between the two ends. CDR1 WSHSY and CDR2 SAAADI come from the germline V gene. This CDR3 has 16 amino acids. CDR3: CASSEAGGWAFGEQFF. CDR3 sequence (DNA): TGCGCCAGCAGTGAGGCTGGGGGATGGGCCTTTGGTGAGCAGTTCTTC.

J is TRBJ2-7 and V is TRBV11-2; D gene unclear. This CDR3 contains 11 residues. The V gene lost 5 bases and the J gene lost 6 bases, with 8 bases spanning the gap. The germline V gene has CDR1 SGHAT and CDR2 FQNNGV. CDR3 region: CASSAVGEQYF. In DNA form, the CDR3 reads TGTGCCAGCAGCGCAGTGGGCGAGCAGTACTTC.

As for this clonotype: The junction does not match germline at one end; this may be a read error. The J gene is TRBJ2-7, the V gene TRBV10-3; possible D gene TRBD1, 6 bases. CDR3 length equals 16 residues. Germline values: CDR1 ENHRY, CDR2 SYGVKD. Here the CDR3 DNA reads TGTGCCAGCAGTTACTTCAAAGGGGGACCTACCTACGAGCAGTACTTC. This sequence encodes CASSYFKGGPTYEQYF.

The chain has TRBV7-2 and TRBJ1-1; D may be TRBD1 (5 bases). Trimming took 5 bases from V and 7 from J, leaving 17 bases between them. Germline-derived CDR1 and CDR2 are SGHTA and FQGNSA. The CDR3 loop spans 14 amino acids. The CDR3 sequence: CASSEGRTGNEAFF. The CDR3 coding sequence is TGTGCCAGCAGCGAGGGGCGCACAGGTAATGAAGCTTTCTTT.

The rearrangement links TRBV20-1 to TRBJ1-4; 7 bases align to TRBD1. This CDR3 has 14 amino acids. The trim removed 7 bases at V and 7 bases at J, leaving 12 bases unmatched. Germline CDR1 and CDR2: DFQATT and SNEGSKA (reference sequence). The CDR3 protein is CSVGQATNTEKLFF. CDR3 nucleotide sequence: TGCAGTGTAGGACAGGCTACGAACACTGAAAAACTGTTTTTT.

The rearrangement joins TRBV5-1 to TRBJ2-5, with 9 bases aligning to TRBD1. CDR1 is SGHRS and CDR2 is YFSETQ in the germline V gene. J was trimmed by 5 bases and V by 4 bases; bases with no gene match: 12. The CDR3 is 16 amino acids. CDR3 loop: CASSEGQGRYNETQYF. The CDR3 DNA reads TGCGCCAGCAGCGAGGGACAGGGACGCTACAATGAGACCCAGTACTTC.

Note on this clonotype: Likely a read error: the CDR3 ends without its conserved phenylalanine or tryptophan. It is unclear where the CDR3 begins or ends on the DNA, so no DNA is shown, and the CDR3 is as TCRdb lists it. This chain links TRBV7-3 with TRBJ1-1. Germline CDR1 reads SGHTA; CDR2 reads FQGTGA. From its first to its last residue, the CDR3 has 13 amino acids. CDR3 sequence reads: CASSLQSNTEALL.

The V gene is TRBV5-1, the J gene TRBJ1-1; TRBD1 matches at 8 bases. The CDR3 runs to 14 residues. From germline, CDR1 is SGHRS and CDR2 YFSETQ. J lost 7 bases, V lost 6 bases, and 11 bases had no gene match. CDR3 protein: CASMTGEINDEAFF. The CDR3 DNA follows: TGCGCCAGCATGACAGGGGAGATTAATGATGAAGCTTTCTTT.

This clonotype was found once. The chain couples TRBV9 to TRBJ1-1; 8 bases map to TRBD1. There are 16 residues in the CDR3. Germline CDR1 is SGDLS and CDR2 is YYNGEE. V lost 2 bases to trimming and J lost 9 bases; unmatched junction nucleotides: 15. The CDR3 coding sequence is TGTGCCAGCAGCGTTCGACAGGGGACCTACAATGAGCAAGCTTTCTTT. This codes for CASSVRQGTYNEQAFF.

In this sample, this clonotype turned up many times. The chain links TRBV20-1 to TRBJ1-6; D gene unclear. CDR1 and CDR2 from the germline V gene are DFQATT and SNEGSKA (reference sequence). V lost 1 base, J lost 7 bases, and 8 bases lay in between. This CDR3 region has 13 residues. As DNA, the CDR3 is TGCAGTGCTAGAGGAATAGAGAATTCACCCCTCCACTTT. Protein: CSARGIENSPLHF.

The CDR3 protein is CASSSGGLPTQTF. CDR3 sequence (DNA): TGTGCCAGCAGTAGCGGGGGGCTACCCACCCAGACCTTC. V usage is TRBV11-3 and J usage is TRBJ1-2; D is perhaps TRBD1 (6 bases). The germline V gene encodes CDR1 SGHNT and CDR2 YENEEA. The CDR3 consists of 13 residues. V lost 6 bases and J lost 14, with 22 bases in between.

This chain links TRBV5-1 with TRBJ1-2; no firm D call. CDR1 is SGHRS, CDR2 YFSETQ, per germline. CDR3 size: 13 residues. Trimming left V 0 bases short and J 10 bases short, with 13 bases between. Here the CDR3 DNA reads TGCGCCAGCAGCTTGGGGGTGAGATCCGACTACACCTTC. Amino acid sequence: CASSLGVRSDYTF. The whole variable domain, filled in from reference TRBV5-1 and TRBJ1-2, reads KAGVTQTPRYLIKTRGQQVTLSCSPISGHRSVSWYQQTPGQGLQFLFEYFSETQRNKGNFPGRFSGRQFSNSRSEMNVSTLELGDSALYLCASSLGVRSDYTFGSGTRLTVV.

With regard to this clonotype: The conserved final phenylalanine or tryptophan is absent from the CDR3, which likely points to a read error. The DNA is omitted, as the CDR3 cannot be located on it reliably, and the CDR3 follows TCRdb's listing. This chain links TRBV7-3 with TRBJ1-1. A total of 13 residues make up the CDR3, ends included. Germline V gives CDR1 SGHTA, CDR2 FQGTGA. This CDR3 reads CASSLPWREESFG.

CDR3 loop: CASSPRTGEEAQYF. DNA of the CDR3: TGTGCCAGCTCACCAAGGACAGGGGAGGAGGCCCAGTACTTC. The chain links TRBV18 to TRBJ2-5, with 9 bases aligning to TRBD1. This CDR3 has 14 amino acids. Germline V gives CDR1 KGHSH, CDR2 LQKENI. The J segment lost 9 bases and the V segment lost 2 bases, leaving 7 bases of the junction unmatched. Supplemented by reference TRBV18 and TRBJ2-5, the full variable domain reads NAGVMQNPRHLVRRRGQEARLRCSPMKGHSHVYWYRQLPEEGLKFMVYLQKENIIDESGMPKERFSAEFPKEGPSILRIQQVVRGDSAAYFCASSPRTGEEAQYFGPGTRLLVL.

As regards this clonotype: This CDR3 is missing its conserved last phenylalanine or tryptophan, likely due to a read error. The DNA is omitted, as the CDR3 cannot be located on it reliably, and the CDR3 follows TCRdb's listing. The rearrangement uses TRBV9 and TRBJ1-6. From germline, CDR1 is SGDLS and CDR2 YYNGEE. The CDR3 adds up to 13 amino acids, both ends counted. CDR3 residues: CASSGEGDLAWTI.

Concerning this clonotype itself: A read error is likely, as this CDR3 ends without the conserved phenylalanine or tryptophan. The rearrangement joins TRBV10-2 to TRBJ2-7; 11 nucleotides match TRBD1. This CDR3 region has 14 residues. Germline loops: CDR1 WSHSY, CDR2 SAAADI. The CDR3 spells CASSEGQGAYGQYS. Written as DNA, the CDR3 is TGCGCCAGCAGTGAAGGACAGGGGGCCTACGGGCAGTACTCC.

The rearrangement uses TRBV7-9 and TRBJ2-1; D could derive from TRBD1 or TRBD2 (6 bases each). The ends were cut back, 6 bases at V and 3 bases at J, with 24 bases in the middle. Germline loops: CDR1 SEHNR, CDR2 FQNEAQ (reference sequence). The CDR3 has 18 residues. The CDR3 region is CASSPPGARRSNYNEQFF. As DNA, the CDR3 is TGTGCCAGCAGTCCCCCGGGGGCCCGGAGAAGTAACTACAATGAGCAGTTCTTC. Variable domain in full (rest from reference TRBV7-9 and TRBJ2-1): DTGVSQNPRHKITKRGQNVTFRCDPISEHNRLYWYRQTLGQGPEFLTYFQNEAQLEKSRLLSDRFSAERPKGSFSTLEIQRTEQGDSAMYLCASSPPGARRSNYNEQFFGPGTRLTVL.

This rearrangement joins TRBV20-1 to TRBJ1-5, with D perhaps matching TRBD1 (6 bases). Germline V CDR1 and CDR2: DFQATT, SNEGSKA (reference sequence). This CDR3 region has 12 residues. The germline V and J ends were trimmed by 3 bases and 11 bases, with 14 bases remaining between them. The CDR3 loop reads CSARGQQETQHF. In nucleotides, the CDR3 is TGCAGTGCTAGGGGACAACAAGAGACCCAGCATTTT.

This clonotype was observed a few times. V gene TRBV4-1 combines with J gene TRBJ2-3; unclear D gene. Per germline, CDR1 MGHRA and CDR2 YSYEKL. The CDR3 has 15 residues. Trimming took 6 bases from V and 5 from J, leaving 18 bases between them. The CDR3 nucleotides are TGCGCCAGCAGGGGCTCGGTCCCCCCGGAAGATACGCAGTATTTT. It translates to CASRGSVPPEDTQYF.